This T cell receptor (beta chain) was sequenced in a study of patients and donors after allogeneic stem cell transplantation (TCRdb year 2020). This clonotype has a handful of counts. Its antigen is currently not known. Per-base qualities were not stored, and no clone one base away is much larger. The CDR3 runs 13 residues from the cysteine to the phenylalanine. The read is trimmed to its CDR3 DNA, 39 bases read in frame from base 1. Taken from the germline V gene, the CDR1 and CDR2 loops are SGHVS and FNYEAQ. Trimming costs V 0 bases and J 10 bases, and their ends lie 10 bases apart. Libraries came from RT-PCR. TCRdb names NextSeq 550 as the instrument used. The raw public reads went through TCRdb reprocessing: fastp at Q25, MiXCR clone calling, in-frame beta chains kept. A single entry per CDR3 protein holds the most common genes and DNA from its merged rows. This sample has about 400,000 distinct CDR3 sequences in its table, and roughly 17% of those were observed once. Less than 8.5% of the sample is in the top ten clones.

The origin of this receptor is a human donor who was either an allogeneic HSCT recipient or a stem cell or donor lymphocyte infusion donor (not recorded which). It is not recorded whose cells these are; they may come from a transplant donor. This sequence uses TRBV7-6 and TRBJ2-1, with no confident D gene call. Sequenced sample: blood, either unsorted or a sorted T cell fraction (not recorded which). The nucleotides read TGTGCCAGCAGCTTAGCGCACGGTCGGGAGCAGTTCTTC. Its protein product is CASSLAHGREQFF.